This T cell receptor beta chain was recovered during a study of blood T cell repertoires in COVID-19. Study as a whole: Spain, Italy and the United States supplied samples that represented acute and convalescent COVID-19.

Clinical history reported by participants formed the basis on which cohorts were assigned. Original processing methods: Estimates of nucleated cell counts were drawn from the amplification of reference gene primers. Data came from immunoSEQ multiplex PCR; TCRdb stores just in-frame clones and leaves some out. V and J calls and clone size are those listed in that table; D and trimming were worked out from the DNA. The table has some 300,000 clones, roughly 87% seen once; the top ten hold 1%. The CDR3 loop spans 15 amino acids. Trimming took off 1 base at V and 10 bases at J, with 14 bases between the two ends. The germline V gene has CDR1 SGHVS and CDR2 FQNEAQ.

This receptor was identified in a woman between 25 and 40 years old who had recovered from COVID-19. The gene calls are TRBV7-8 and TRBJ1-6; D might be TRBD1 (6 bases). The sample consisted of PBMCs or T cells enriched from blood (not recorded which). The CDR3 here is CASSLEAGVASPLHF. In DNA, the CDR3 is TGTGCCAGCAGCTTAGAGGCAGGGGTGGCGTCACCCCTCCACTTT.